This passage covers 15 T cell receptor beta chains from one sample sequenced in a study of identical twins. TCRdb processed the 5' RACE reads anew with MiXCR; each CDR3 protein has one entry. The table lists 520,000 or so distinct CDR3 sequences, less than 25% of them singletons. These data are also associated with another study on T cells expressing NK-cell markers.

Material: CD4+ T cells sorted from blood. The receptors were sampled from a woman aged 18-29 years in good health.

This clonotype has more than one count but fewer than ten. The rearrangement links TRBV20-1 to TRBJ2-3, with D possibly being TRBD2 (5 bases). CDR3 size: 13 residues. Germline values: CDR1 DFQATT, CDR2 SNEGSKA (reference sequence). V lost 5 bases and J lost 5, with 14 bases in between. The CDR3 loop is CSAVPGTRDTQYF. The CDR3 nucleotides are TGCAGTGCTGTACCGGGAACCCGAGATACGCAGTATTTT.

V and J are TRBV6-5 and TRBJ2-1; 9 bases fit TRBD2. CDR1 and CDR2 from the germline V gene are MNHEY and SVGAGI. The CDR3 loop spans 19 amino acids. With 0 bases clipped from V and 1 base from J, the junction kept 10 bases outside the gene matches. This CDR3 is CASSYSGFSGGPSYNEQFF. The CDR3 DNA reads as TGTGCCAGCAGTTACTCGGGGTTTAGCGGGGGCCCGTCCTACAATGAGCAGTTCTTC.

The chain has TRBV5-1 and TRBJ1-2; D remains unclear. V lost 0 bases and J lost 7, with 13 bases in between. CDR3 length equals 14 residues. The V gene's germline CDR1 is SGHRS and CDR2 YFSETQ. The CDR3 here is CASSLEGGFAGYTF. The CDR3 bases are TGCGCCAGCAGCTTGGAGGGTGGGTTCGCTGGCTACACCTTC.

This clonotype has just a few counts. J is TRBJ2-2 and V is TRBV29-1; tentatively, D is TRBD1 (5 bases). CDR3 length equals 14 residues. V lost 7 bases, J lost 2 bases, and 14 bases lay in between. CDR1 is SQVTM, CDR2 ANQGSEA, per germline. In DNA, the CDR3 is TGCAGCGCCTTGGGGCGGATTAACACCGGGGAGCTGTTTTTT. This encodes CSALGRINTGELFF.

The chain employs TRBV5-4 and TRBJ1-4, with TRBD1 matching 7 bases. Germline loops: CDR1 SGHNT, CDR2 YYREEE (reference sequence). CDR3 length: 15 amino acids. The J segment lost 0 bases and the V segment lost 4 bases, leaving 3 bases of the junction unmatched. CDR3 DNA: TGTGCCAGCAGCCGGGACAGCACAACTAATGAAAAACTGTTTTTT. This sequence encodes CASSRDSTTNEKLFF.

This clonotype was recorded at least ten times. The rearrangement uses TRBV6-2 or TRBV6-3 and TRBJ1-5; D gene uncertain. V lost 6 bases and J lost 4, with 7 bases in between. Germline loops: CDR1 MNHEY, CDR2 SVGEGT. The length of the CDR3 is 12 residues. CDR3 DNA sequence: TGTGCCAGCAGGTCACCTAATCAGCCCCAGCATTTT. Translating gives CASRSPNQPQHF.

This clonotype was counted only a few times. V gene TRBV20-1 combines with J gene TRBJ2-1; 7 nucleotides match TRBD2. Germline assignment: CDR1 DFQATT and CDR2 SNEGSKA (reference sequence). The CDR3 extends over 15 amino acids. V lost 5 bases, J lost 7 bases, and 14 bases stayed unmatched. The CDR3 here is CSAASGTTRGNEQFF. CDR3 in DNA: TGCAGTGCTGCCTCCGGGACTACACGTGGGAATGAGCAGTTCTTC.

In its sample, this clonotype was seen a few times. In DNA, the CDR3 is TGTGCCAGCGGCCTCCAGAGGGGGGGTACTGAAGCTTTCTTT. Its protein is CASGLQRGGTEAFF. This chain connects TRBV6-1 to TRBJ1-1, with a weak D call TRBD1 (6 bases). V gave up 8 bases and J gave up 5 bases, with 18 bases separating them. The V gene's germline CDR1 is MNHNS and CDR2 SASEGT. The CDR3 extends over 14 amino acids.

This clonotype was counted ten times or more. This rearrangement joins TRBV12-3 or TRBV12-4 to TRBJ2-7; possibly TRBD2 for D (7 bases). Trimming stripped 1 base from V and 9 bases from J, with 13 bases between. The CDR3 contains 13 residues. In DNA form, the CDR3 reads TGTGCCAGCAGTTTAGGAGGGGGGGCGGCGCAGTACTTC. It encodes CASSLGGGAAQYF.

The chain recombines TRBV5-1 with TRBJ1-2; no clear D gene. The V gene lost 0 bases and the J gene lost 5 bases, with 11 bases spanning the gap. CDR3 size: 14 residues. Germline V CDR1 and CDR2: SGHRS, YFSETQ. The CDR3 here is CASSLVGTSYGYTF. The DNA for the CDR3 is TGCGCCAGCAGCTTGGTCGGAACAAGTTATGGCTACACCTTC.

This clonotype has a handful of counts. The J gene is TRBJ2-1, the V gene TRBV20-1; the D call may be TRBD1 or TRBD2 (5 bases each). Between the trimmed V and J ends, which lost 6 bases and 9 bases, there was a span of 15 bases. The CDR3 spans 12 residues. Germline CDR1 and CDR2: DFQATT and SNEGSKA (reference sequence). CDR3 amino acids: CSATGTVREQFF. Written as DNA, the CDR3 is TGCAGTGCAACCGGGACGGTACGTGAGCAGTTCTTC.

This clonotype was seen only a few times. This chain joins TRBV7-9 and TRBJ2-3, with 10 nucleotides matching TRBD1. The CDR3 extends over 16 amino acids. The V gene's germline CDR1 is SEHNR and CDR2 FQNEAQ (reference sequence). V shed 8 bases and J 7 bases; nucleotides not matched to a gene: 15. CDR3 bases: TGTGCCAGCGCAATCTGGTTAGGACAGGGGGGTAATACGCAGTATTTT. Its translation: CASAIWLGQGGNTQYF.

This clonotype was found a few times. As DNA, the CDR3 is TGTGCCAGCAGCTTGGTTAGGGCTAGCGTACCCGGTACGCAGTATTTT. Residues: CASSLVRASVPGTQYF. The chain combines TRBV5-4 with TRBJ2-3; D is perhaps TRBD2 (6 bases). The V end was cut by 0 bases, the J end by 8 bases, with 19 bases between. CDR1 is SGHNT, CDR2 YYREEE, per germline (reference sequence). The length of the CDR3 is 16 residues.

The rearrangement joins TRBV20-1 to TRBJ2-3, with 12 bases lining up with TRBD2. The CDR3 length is 15 residues. V shed 3 bases, J shed 4 bases, and the junction held 5 bases outside the gene matches. The germline V gene has CDR1 DFQATT and CDR2 SNEGSKA (reference sequence). In DNA, the CDR3 is TGCAGTGCTAGTCGGCTAGCGGGGGGGCCAGATACGCAGTATTTT. It specifies CSASRLAGGPDTQYF.

In its sample, this clonotype was seen a few times. The chain links TRBV20-1 to TRBJ2-7, with D perhaps matching TRBD1 (6 bases). Germline values: CDR1 DFQATT, CDR2 SNEGSKA (reference sequence). Trimming stripped 2 bases from V and 3 bases from J, with 14 bases between. The CDR3 is 14 amino acids. CDR3 loop: CSARSRTVSYEQYF. DNA of the CDR3: TGCAGTGCTAGATCGAGGACAGTCAGCTACGAGCAGTACTTC.